This record concerns one T cell receptor (beta chain) sequence. Its antigen is not yet known. A much larger clone lies one base from this, so it may be a read error. The CDR3 end shows no conserved phenylalanine or tryptophan, and so a read error is likely. This sample is drawn from a study of blood T cells in healthy people across ages (dated by TCRdb to the mid-2010s). With respect to the entire study: In model experiments, template switching captured about one uniquely barcoded TCR beta cDNA molecule for every two T cells. Using deep sequencing normalized with unique cDNA molecular identifiers, the study measured how TCR beta repertoire diversity changes with age. Donors were grouped into four age groups: young (average about 15 years), middle-aged (about 40), aged (around 60) and long-lived (around 80). To avoid experimental bias, donors of different ages were randomly spread across the sequencing lanes. Two additional independent replicas of 1 million unique cDNA reads from the same blood draw were analyzed for two donors (one aged 18 to 29 and one aged 80 or older).

Study-level results and caveats: Observed TCR beta diversity per million T cells fell roughly linearly with age, and a significant reduction was already apparent by age around 39. There was a strong correlation between observed TCR beta diversity and the percentage of naive T cells measured by flow cytometry. Estimates of total diversity based on one million sequenced T cells were considered lower bounds and underestimates. Conclusive comparison of naive and antigen-experienced compartments was prevented by the profiling of bulk unsorted PBMCs. Compared with the aged group, the long-lived group had more naive CD4+ T cells, fewer expanded clones and increased TCR diversity, a pattern suggesting age selection. Because donor CMV infection status was unknown, age-related changes in expanded clonotypes were potentially confounded.

Libraries were built with 5' RACE. TCRdb records Illumina HiSeq 2500 as the sequencer. The second PCR ran for about 7 to 11 cycles and used a J-beta primer mix along with a sample-barcoded 5' primer. A unique molecular identifier was introduced onto each TCR beta cDNA molecule by a template-switch 5' adaptor carrying 12 random nucleotides. Each sample yielded at least 2.5 million CDR3-containing paired-end reads. The Mint cDNA synthesis kit, primed by a TRBC-specific oligonucleotide, was used to synthesize first-strand cDNA from all RNA. All cDNA was treated with uracil-DNA glycosylase and then went through a first 18-cycle PCR with the universal primers M1SS and BC2_uni_R. In the source study's methods: Normalization of each sample was performed by random selection of 1 million high-quality reads, each carrying a distinct molecular identifier. Instead of being binned into consensus sequences, reads that shared molecular identifiers were thrown out. MiTCR, with a Q25 quality threshold and the strictest error-elimination algorithm, was used for CDR3 identification, clonotype clustering and error correction. Lower-bound total TCR beta diversity was estimated with a nonparametric unseen species model using Euler transformation. TCRdb's own reprocessing of the public reads used fastp at Q25 and MiXCR and kept productive beta chains. Rows are unified per CDR3 protein, each entry keeping the most common DNA and genes. The V and J calls come from TCRdb's annotation, not from the publication. This sample comprises roughly 1,700,000 distinct CDR3 sequences, approximately 28% of them detected only once. More than 6% of the sample is held by the ten biggest clonotypes.

Systemically healthy Caucasian individuals from Russia, 39 in total and aged roughly 6 to 100 years, were included as donors. Each donor gave about 11 milliliters of peripheral blood, drawn into EDTA-treated Vacutainer tubes. Ficoll-Paque density-gradient centrifugation was used to isolate PBMCs, with at least 7 million per sample. Trizol reagent was used to extract total RNA from PBMCs, with at least 6 micrograms per sample. The percentages of naive CD45RAhigh/CD27high T cells were determined by flow cytometry on a PBMC aliquot from every donor. The CDR3 adds up to 15 amino acids, both ends counted. Just CDR3 DNA is preserved here, 45 bases in frame from base 1. For CDR1 and CDR2, the germline V gene (reference sequence) lists DFQATT and SNEGSKA.

This receptor chain uses TRBV20-1 and TRBJ2-4; 7 central bases correspond to TRBD2. The J call may be wrong; the DNA end is better matched by TRBJ2-7. The receptor was derived from a woman aged 25 to 39 in good health. The sequencing sample was made of blood. Here the CDR3 is given as CSARVGSSGTYEQYC. In nucleotide form, the sequence is TGCAGTGCTAGAGTCGGATCTAGCGGTACCTACGAGCAGTACTGC.